This note documents a single TCR beta chain sequence. Its antigen is currently unknown. The sample originates from a study of OX40 agonist ivuxolimab in advanced cancers. At the level of the study: Aged about 20 to 80 with a mean of roughly 65 years, they were roughly 83% male.

Whole-study results and caveats: Clonal expansion was seen in CD4+ and CD8+ blood T cells by week 6 at 0.1 to 3.0 mg/kg. Clonal expansion among partial responders at 0.1-3.0 mg/kg ranked near the lowest.

The protocol was immunoSEQ multiplex PCR, while the TCRdb copy is restricted to in-frame clones and leaves out a portion. This table has over 10,000 clones, around four fifths appearing once. Any history of autoimmune disease or systemic immunosuppression disqualified patients. V gave up 6 bases and J gave up 4 bases, with 10 bases separating them. The CDR3 extends over 13 amino acids. Looked up from germline, CDR1 is MNHEY and CDR2 is SMNVEV (reference sequence). The V and J genes are TRBV27 and TRBJ2-1; D unclear. The receptor was isolated from an adult with an advanced solid tumor such as melanoma, head and neck, liver or kidney cancer. Sequenced material: CD4+ or CD8+ T cells sorted from blood, taken in a trial of the OX40 agonist ivuxolimab. The DNA for the CDR3 is TGTGCCAGCAGATATGCCCGGTACAATGAGCAGTTCTTC. Its translation is CASRYARYNEQFF.